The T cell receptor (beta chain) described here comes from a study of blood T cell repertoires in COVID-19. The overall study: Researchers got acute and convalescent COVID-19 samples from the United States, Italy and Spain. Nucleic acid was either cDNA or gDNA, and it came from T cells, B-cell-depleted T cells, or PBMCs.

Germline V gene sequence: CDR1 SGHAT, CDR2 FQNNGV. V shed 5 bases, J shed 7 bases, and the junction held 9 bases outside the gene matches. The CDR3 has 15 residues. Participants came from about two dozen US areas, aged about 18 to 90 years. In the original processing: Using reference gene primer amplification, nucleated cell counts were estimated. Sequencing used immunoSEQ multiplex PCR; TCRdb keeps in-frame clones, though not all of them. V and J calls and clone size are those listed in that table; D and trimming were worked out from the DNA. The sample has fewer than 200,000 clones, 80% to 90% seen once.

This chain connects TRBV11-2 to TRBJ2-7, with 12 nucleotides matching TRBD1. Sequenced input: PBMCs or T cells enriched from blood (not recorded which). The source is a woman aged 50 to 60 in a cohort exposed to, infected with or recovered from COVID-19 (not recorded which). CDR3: CASSLGQGALWEQYF. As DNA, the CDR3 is TGTGCCAGCAGCCTGGGACAGGGGGCTCTTTGGGAGCAGTACTTC.